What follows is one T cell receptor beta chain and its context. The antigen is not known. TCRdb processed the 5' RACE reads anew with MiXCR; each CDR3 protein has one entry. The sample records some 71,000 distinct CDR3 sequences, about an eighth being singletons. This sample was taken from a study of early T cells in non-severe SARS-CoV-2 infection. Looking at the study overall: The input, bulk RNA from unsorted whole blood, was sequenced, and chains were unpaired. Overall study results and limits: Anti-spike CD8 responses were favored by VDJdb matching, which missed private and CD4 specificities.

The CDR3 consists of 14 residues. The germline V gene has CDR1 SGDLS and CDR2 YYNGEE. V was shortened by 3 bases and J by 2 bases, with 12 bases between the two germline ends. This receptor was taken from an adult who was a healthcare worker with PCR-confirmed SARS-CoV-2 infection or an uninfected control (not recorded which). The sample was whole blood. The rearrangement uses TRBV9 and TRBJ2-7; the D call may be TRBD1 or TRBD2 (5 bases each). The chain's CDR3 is CASSARDGTYEQYF. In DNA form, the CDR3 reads TGTGCCAGCAGCGCACGGGACGGGACCTACGAGCAGTACTTC.